One sample yielded the 15 T cell receptor beta chains listed below, sequenced in a study of CXCR3-negative and CXCR3-positive naive CD8 T cells. General study results and limits: Against CXCR3-negative naive cells, CXCR3-positive naive cells showed more hydrophobic TRB CDR3s.

Their antigens are not known. Preparation of TRB cDNA libraries relied on 5' RACE carrying UMI labels. TCRdb reprocessed the 5' RACE reads and reports one entry per CDR3 protein, with no DNA. In total, the table holds tens of thousands of distinct CDR3 sequences. Sequencing was carried out using naive CXCR3+ CD8+ T cells from blood. The subset here: CD45RO-CCR7+CD27+CD95- naive CD8+ T cells expressing CXCR3 (TNR3+). Receptor source: a human donor in good health. Some clones in this sample may be carry-over from other donors' samples.

The chain is built from TRBV29-1 and TRBJ2-7; TCRdb's D call, TRBD1, is unchecked because there is no DNA. There are 13 residues in the CDR3. The V gene's germline CDR1 is SQVTM and CDR2 ANQGSEA. CDR3 region: CSARTKSSYEQYF.

CDR3 region: CASSSSWGSRLYEQYF. The chain employs TRBV7-9 and TRBJ2-7. The CDR3 extends over 16 amino acids. The germline V gene has CDR1 SEHNR and CDR2 FQNEAQ (reference sequence).

V is TRBV6-5 and J is TRBJ2-7; TCRdb designates TRBD1, a call that cannot be tested without DNA. CDR3 length: 15 residues. Germline loops: CDR1 MNHEY, CDR2 SVGAGI. This CDR3 reads CASSPGQGSSYEQYF.

The chain joins TRBV7-6 to TRBJ2-7; checking the TCRdb D call of TRBD2 is not possible without DNA. Germline lookup yields CDR1 SGHVS and CDR2 FNYEAQ. This CDR3 comprises 14 residues. CDR3 amino acids: CASSLSEGFKEQYF.

The genes are TRBV29-1 and TRBJ2-3; the TRBD1 assignment by TCRdb is unverifiable without DNA. This CDR3 has 18 residues. From germline, CDR1 is SQVTM and CDR2 ANQGSEA. The CDR3 here is CSVETLAGTGFDIDTQYF.

This chain uses TRBV29-1 with TRBJ2-3; without DNA, the TCRdb call of TRBD2 cannot be checked. The germline V gene encodes CDR1 SQVTM and CDR2 ANQGSEA. This CDR3 comprises 12 residues. The CDR3 sequence is CSVLEGPDTQYF.

This chain joins TRBV29-1 and TRBJ2-3. The CDR3 extends over 13 amino acids. Germline loops: CDR1 SQVTM, CDR2 ANQGSEA. CDR3 amino acids: CSVEGGFTDTQYF.

The rearrangement joins TRBV28 to TRBJ2-3; TCRdb indicates TRBD2, and absent DNA this call remains unverified. The germline CDR1 and CDR2 sequences are MDHEN and SYDVKM. The CDR3 consists of 19 residues. CDR3 sequence reads: CASSLWAWLAGGPADTQYF.

The rearrangement links TRBV28 to TRBJ2-2; TCRdb's assignment of TRBD1 cannot be checked, as there is no DNA. The CDR3 is 15 residues long. The germline gives CDR1 MDHEN, CDR2 SYDVKM. CDR3: CASRPGTGATGELFF.

The genes are TRBV5-1 and TRBJ2-1; the TCRdb D gene call, TRBD2, has no DNA to confirm it. CDR1 is SGHRS, CDR2 YFSETQ, per germline. There are 12 residues in the CDR3. The chain's CDR3 is CASSLGLAGVFF.

This rearrangement joins TRBV29-1 to TRBJ2-7. Per the germline V gene, CDR1 is SQVTM and CDR2 is ANQGSEA. The CDR3 has 12 amino acids. The CDR3 sequence: CSVTDVSYEQYF.

The chain recombines TRBV12-3 or TRBV12-4 with TRBJ2-5; without DNA, the TCRdb call of TRBD2 cannot be checked. CDR3 length: 14 residues. CDR3 amino acids: CASSFGLPQETQYF.

The chain joins TRBV10-3 to TRBJ2-1; with no DNA, the TCRdb D assignment of TRBD1 cannot be verified. This CDR3 contains 18 residues. Germline V CDR1 and CDR2: ENHRY, SYGVKD. CDR3 in amino acids: CAISETQFSPTGRNEQFF.

The rearrangement links TRBV29-1 to TRBJ2-2; the D call from TCRdb, TRBD1, cannot be confirmed without DNA. CDR3 length equals 15 residues. The germline gives CDR1 SQVTM, CDR2 ANQGSEA. CDR3 protein: CSVEADREGTGELFF.

The rearrangement uses TRBV29-1 and TRBJ1-5; no DNA is available, so the TRBD1 call from TCRdb remains unchecked. This CDR3 has 14 residues. Germline CDR1 and CDR2: SQVTM and ANQGSEA. The CDR3 here is CSVRDTHSNQPQHF.